Here is one T cell receptor (beta chain) with its context. The sample comes from a study of cytotoxic CD8 clonotypes in ibrutinib-treated CLL. About the research overall: The study included 11 relapsed/refractory and under 16 treatment-naive patients; roughly 17 had IGHV unmutated disease. Response samples were taken after a median of approximately 11 months on treatment, range 6 to 36. Per sample, productive templates averaged 255,043 and productive rearrangements averaged approximately 87,000.

The table came from immunoSEQ multiplex PCR; TCRdb's copy has only in-frame clones and leaves some out. The sample lists about 120,000 clones; more than 55% were seen once. The CDR3 totals 14 residues. Germline-derived CDR1 and CDR2 are GTSNPN and SVGIG (reference sequence). Trimming removed 3 bases from V and 1 base from J, with 10 bases in between. The chain employs TRBV30 and TRBJ1-5; no clear D. This sequence originates from a human donor with chronic lymphocytic leukemia. Sequencing was performed on PBMCs, taken after 24 months of ibrutinib treatment. The CDR3 reads CAWSTGRSNQPQHF. CDR3 sequence (DNA): TGTGCCTGGAGCACCGGCAGGAGCAATCAGCCCCAGCATTTT.